The rows below give T cell receptor beta chains drawn from one sample of a study of T cell repertoires in cytomegalovirus infection. TCRdb used MiXCR to reprocess the reads, holding one entry per CDR3 protein. The sample holds about 76,000 distinct CDR3 sequences; around 3.5% are singletons and the top ten take under 5.5%. Sequencing was carried out using PBMCs. The receptors come from a human donor in good health (CMV status not recorded). Some clones in this sample may be carry-over from other donors' samples. The CDR3 runs from the conserved cysteine through the conserved F or W. The order of the fields is V gene, D gene, J gene, clone size, CDR3 protein, CDR3 DNA. A D gene is named only where the DNA matches it firmly. Clone size is given for some rows only: seen once, a few or many times, or a class if the clone is expanded.

TRBV7-2,NA,TRBJ2-5,many,CASSMRGTFGTQYF,TGTGCCAGCAGCATGCGGGGGACATTTGGGACCCAGTACTTC
TRBV4-2,NA,TRBJ1-6,many,CASSQRQLTDSPLHF,TGTGCCAGCAGCCAGAGACAGCTTACCGATTCACCCCTCCACTTT
TRBV6-9,TRBD2,TRBJ2-5,NA,CVSGVPPETQYF,TGTGTAAGCGGGGTGCCCCCAGAGACACAGTACTTC
TRBV11-1,TRBD2,TRBJ2-3,many,CASSYAAWTSGTDTQYF,TGTGCCAGCAGTTATGCCGCCTGGACTAGCGGGACAGATACGCAGTATTTT
TRBV28,NA,TRBJ1-1,many,CASSRGGAYTEAFF,TGTGCCAGCAGCCGAGGGGGGGCTTACACTGAAGCTTTCTTT
TRBV5-6,NA,TRBJ1-3,many,CASSSGRNSGNTIYF,TGTGCCAGCAGCTCGGGGCGGAACTCTGGAAACACCATATATTTT
TRBV7-2,TRBD1,TRBJ2-7,many,CASSPRDRRISEQYF,TGTGCCAGCAGCCCCCGGGACAGGCGTATCTCCGAGCAGTACTTC
TRBV2,NA,TRBJ2-4,many,CASSEALHQGWPYF,TGTGCCAGCAGTGAAGCGCTTCATCAGGGTTGGCCGTACTTC
TRBV28,TRBD1,TRBJ2-1,many,CASSHNSGTGLYSEQFF,TGTGCCAGCAGTCACAACTCCGGGACAGGGCTATACAGTGAGCAGTTCTTC
TRBV30,NA,TRBJ2-3,many,CAWSRSGWGTDTQYF,TGTGCCTGGAGTCGTAGCGGATGGGGCACAGATACGCAGTATTTT
TRBV6-2/TRBV6-3,NA,TRBJ2-3,many,CASSYSRTPTDTQYF,TGTGCCAGCAGTTACTCGAGGACGCCAACAGATACGCAGTATTTT
TRBV10-3,NA,TRBJ1-3,many,CAISRTPGNTIYF,TGTGCCATCAGTCGGACACCGGGAAACACCATATATTTT
TRBV20-1,NA,TRBJ1-1,many,CSASRLNTEAFF,TGCAGTGCTAGTAGGTTGAACACTGAAGCTTTCTTT
TRBV3-1,NA,TRBJ1-5,many,CASSQVLGQPQHF,TGTGCCAGCAGCCAAGTTTTGGGTCAGCCCCAGCATTTT
TRBV7-6,NA,TRBJ2-5,NA,CASSLIPVTDGSKETQYF,TGTGCCAGCAGCCTGATTCCTGTAACTGACGGCTCCAAAGAGACCCAGTACTTC
TRBV28,TRBD1,TRBJ1-2,many,CASRGTGQYRGYTF,TGTGCCAGCAGGGGGACAGGGCAATACCGTGGCTACACCTTC
TRBV5-1,NA,TRBJ2-3,many,CASSLIGAATDTQYF,TGCGCCAGCAGCTTGATTGGGGCAGCCACAGATACGCAGTATTTT
TRBV7-6,NA,TRBJ1-1,many,CASSRDFNTEAFF,TGTGCCAGCAGCCGGGACTTCAACACTGAAGCTTTCTTT
TRBV20-1,TRBD2,TRBJ2-7,many,CSARGEEGLGYEQYF,TGCAGTGCTAGAGGAGAAGAAGGACTAGGCTACGAGCAGTACTTC
TRBV6-2/TRBV6-3,NA,TRBJ2-7,many,CASVVGYEQYF,TGTGCCAGCGTGGTGGGCTACGAGCAGTACTTC
TRBV7-9,TRBD1,TRBJ2-1,many,CASSLGTGGQMYYNEQFF,TGTGCCAGCAGCTTAGGCACAGGGGGACAGATGTACTACAATGAGCAGTTCTTC
TRBV7-2,TRBD2,TRBJ2-7,many,CASSVLTSGATYEQYF,TGTGCCAGCAGCGTCCTGACTAGCGGTGCTACCTACGAGCAGTACTTC
TRBV7-8,NA,TRBJ2-7,many,CASSLAGVAYEQYF,TGTGCCAGCAGCTTAGCGGGGGTAGCCTACGAGCAGTACTTC
TRBV6-5,NA,TRBJ1-1,many,CASTNSPNTEAFF,TGTGCCAGCACGAACAGTCCTAACACTGAAGCTTTCTTT
TRBV7-2,TRBD1,TRBJ1-1,many,CASSSWSQGAYAEAFF,TGTGCCAGCAGCTCCTGGAGTCAGGGGGCGTACGCTGAAGCTTTCTTT
TRBV7-8,TRBD1,TRBJ1-6,many,CASSMQGADNSPLHF,TGTGCCAGCAGCATGCAGGGGGCAGATAATTCACCCCTCCACTTT
TRBV6-1,NA,TRBJ2-7,many,CASSYGQVHSYEQYF,TGTGCCAGCAGCTACGGGCAGGTCCACTCCTACGAGCAGTACTTC
TRBV20-1,TRBD1,TRBJ1-4,many,CSARDTGGSEKLFF,TGCAGTGCTAGAGATACAGGGGGGAGCGAAAAACTGTTTTTT
TRBV12-3/TRBV12-4,NA,TRBJ1-1,many,CATREAGMNTEAFF,TGTGCTACAAGGGAGGCAGGAATGAACACTGAAGCTTTCTTT
TRBV4-3,NA,TRBJ2-3,many,CASSQDLGFTDTQYF,TGCGCCAGCAGCCAAGATTTGGGGTTCACAGATACGCAGTATTTT
TRBV28,NA,TRBJ2-7,many,CASSFSYRGGSYEQYF,TGTGCCAGCAGTTTCTCCTACAGGGGAGGATCCTACGAGCAGTACTTC
TRBV28,TRBD1,TRBJ1-5,many,CASSFYRGQGQPQHF,TGTGCCAGCAGTTTTTACAGGGGGCAAGGTCAGCCCCAGCATTTT
TRBV7-8,TRBD2,TRBJ2-6,NA,CASSLALLAGPSGANVLTF,TGTGCCAGCAGCTTAGCCCTACTAGCGGGCCCCTCTGGGGCCAACGTCCTGACTTTC
TRBV19,NA,TRBJ1-1,many,CASSLTENTEAFF,TGTGCCAGTTCATTGACGGAGAACACTGAAGCTTTCTTT
TRBV4-1,NA,TRBJ1-2,many,CASSQVLSTGDFTNYGYTF,TGCGCCAGCAGCCAAGTGTTGTCGACAGGAGACTTCACTAACTATGGCTACACCTTC
TRBV12-3/TRBV12-4,TRBD2,TRBJ2-7,many,CASGEAGGSYEQYF,TGTGCCAGCGGTGAAGCGGGGGGGTCCTACGAGCAGTACTTC
TRBV6-6,NA,TRBJ1-4,many,CASSYTEKLFF,TGTGCCAGCAGTTACACTGAAAAACTGTTTTTT
TRBV2,TRBD1,TRBJ1-5,many,CASSPGQGPQPQHF,TGTGCCAGCAGTCCTGGACAGGGGCCTCAGCCCCAGCATTTT
TRBV4-3,NA,TRBJ1-2,many,CASSQDRGDSYGYTF,TGCGCCAGCAGCCAAGATAGAGGGGATAGCTATGGCTACACCTTC
TRBV10-3,TRBD1,TRBJ1-1,many,CAARTGAINTEAFF,TGTGCCGCCAGGACAGGGGCCATAAACACTGAAGCTTTCTTT
TRBV2,TRBD1,TRBJ2-5,many,CASSGYRGIVSQETQYF,TGTGCCAGCAGTGGGTACAGGGGGATTGTCAGTCAAGAGACCCAGTACTTC
TRBV2,NA,TRBJ1-3,many,CASSVSRGGDTIYF,TGTGCCAGCAGTGTTTCGAGGGGTGGTGACACCATATATTTT
TRBV7-2,NA,TRBJ2-3,many,CASSLTVTSTDTQYF,TGTGCCAGCAGCTTGACAGTCACTAGCACAGATACGCAGTATTTT
TRBV7-9,NA,TRBJ2-3,many,CASSKGRDTQYF,TGTGCCAGCAGCAAAGGAAGGGATACGCAGTATTTT
TRBV19,NA,TRBJ2-6,many,CASSALEGGGANVLTF,TGTGCCAGTAGTGCCCTGGAGGGCGGTGGGGCCAACGTCCTGACTTTC
TRBV2,NA,TRBJ1-1,many,CASNRAMTEAFF,TGTGCCAGCAATCGGGCCATGACTGAAGCTTTCTTT
TRBV18,TRBD2,TRBJ2-3,many,CASSWTSGTSTDTQYF,TGTGCCAGCTCGTGGACTAGCGGGACTAGCACAGATACGCAGTATTTT
TRBV9,TRBD2,TRBJ2-1,many,CASSDGLAGNNEQFF,TGTGCCAGCAGCGACGGACTAGCGGGGAACAATGAGCAGTTCTTC
TRBV7-2,TRBD1,TRBJ2-7,many,CASSLDRAIYEQYF,TGTGCCAGCAGCTTGGACAGGGCGATATACGAGCAGTACTTC
TRBV28,TRBD1,TRBJ2-7,many,CASSFPGQGPYEQYF,TGTGCCAGCAGTTTCCCGGGACAGGGGCCCTACGAGCAGTACTTC
TRBV4-3,NA,TRBJ2-5,many,CASSQDGEETQYF,TGCGCCAGCAGCCAAGACGGGGAGGAGACCCAGTACTTC
TRBV27,TRBD1,TRBJ1-2,many,CASSFVDREGGYTF,TGTGCCAGCAGTTTCGTGGACAGGGAGGGTGGCTACACCTTC
TRBV29-1,TRBD1,TRBJ2-7,many,CSVDSNSPRGREQYF,TGCAGCGTTGATTCTAATAGTCCGAGGGGGCGAGAGCAGTACTTC